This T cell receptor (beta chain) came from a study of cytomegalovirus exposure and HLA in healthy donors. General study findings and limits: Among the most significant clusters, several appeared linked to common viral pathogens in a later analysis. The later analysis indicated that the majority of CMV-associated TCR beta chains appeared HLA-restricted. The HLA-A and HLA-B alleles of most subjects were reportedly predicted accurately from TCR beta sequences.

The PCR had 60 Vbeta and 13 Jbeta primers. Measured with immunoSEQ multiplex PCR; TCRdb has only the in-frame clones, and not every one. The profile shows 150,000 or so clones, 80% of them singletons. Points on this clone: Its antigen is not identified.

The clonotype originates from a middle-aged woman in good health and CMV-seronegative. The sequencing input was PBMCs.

The CDR3 spells CAISEVASGRGNTQYF. The CDR3 bases are TGTGCCATCAGTGAGGTTGCTAGCGGGAGGGGGAATACGCAGTATTTT. The V and J genes are TRBV10-3 and TRBJ2-3; 12 bases line up with TRBD2. V was pared by 2 bases and J by 7 bases, with 7 bases of the junction left unmatched. Germline-derived CDR1 and CDR2 are ENHRY and SYGVKD. The CDR3 is 16 amino acids.